The 13 T cell receptor beta chains below were found in one sample sequenced in a study of type 1 regulatory T cells. MiXCR was run by TCRdb on the reads, yielding one entry per CDR3 protein. The sample carries around 65,000 distinct CDR3 sequences, just under 50% recorded once. Antigens for these TCRs are unknown. Input material: cultured non-Tr1 T cells, either the whole culture or a sorted T cell fraction (not recorded which). The receptors originated from a human donor in good health.

This clonotype was counted between two and nine times. The chain carries TRBV20-1 and TRBJ1-2; D is ambiguous. Germline V CDR1 and CDR2: DFQATT, SNEGSKA (reference sequence). This CDR3 contains 12 residues. The V and J ends lost 6 bases and 6 bases respectively, with 14 bases between them. In DNA, the CDR3 is TGCAGTGCGCTGCGGATAGGAGATGGCTACACCTTC. It yields the protein CSALRIGDGYTF.

The J gene is TRBJ1-5, the V gene TRBV7-2, with D tentatively TRBD1 (5 bases). The CDR3 sequence is 15 residues long. Germline-derived CDR1 and CDR2 are SGHTA and FQGNSA. Trimming removed 5 bases from V and 4 bases from J, with 15 bases in between. The CDR3 DNA reads as TGTGCCAGCAGCCCAGGGAGGGTTGGGAATCAGCCCCAGCATTTT. This translates into CASSPGRVGNQPQHF.

This clonotype was counted once. The CDR3 reads CASSSQAPGNTIYF. The DNA for the CDR3 is TGTGCCAGCAGCTCACAGGCTCCTGGAAACACCATATATTTT. The V call is TRBV7-2, the J call TRBJ1-3, with D possibly matching TRBD1 (5 bases). Germline lookup yields CDR1 SGHTA and CDR2 FQGNSA. The CDR3 is 14 amino acids. Trimming stripped 4 bases from V and 2 bases from J, with 9 bases between.

This clonotype was detected only a few times. The V gene is TRBV12-3 or TRBV12-4, the J gene TRBJ1-4; 7 bases match TRBD1. V lost 6 bases and J lost 12; bases outside the gene matches: 16. This CDR3 has 15 amino acids. The DNA for the CDR3 is TGTGCCAGCAGCCCTAGGGGAACCGACAGGGATCAACTGTTTTTT. Translating gives CASSPRGTDRDQLFF.

This clonotype ranks as medium-sized (0.01 to 0.1%). This chain joins TRBV20-1 and TRBJ2-5, with D perhaps matching TRBD2 (5 bases). This CDR3 is 14 amino acids long. V was pared by 3 bases and J by 8 bases, with 19 bases between. In germline, CDR1 is DFQATT, CDR2 SNEGSKA (reference sequence). CDR3: CSARASGDRGTQYF. DNA of the CDR3: TGCAGTGCTAGGGCCAGCGGTGACCGGGGAACCCAGTACTTC.

This clonotype has just a few counts. The chain links TRBV20-1 to TRBJ2-7, with D possibly TRBD2 on 5 matching bases. CDR3 length equals 13 residues. Germline loops: CDR1 DFQATT, CDR2 SNEGSKA (reference sequence). Between the trimmed V and J ends, which lost 5 bases and 5 bases, there was a span of 16 bases. DNA for the CDR3: TGCAGTGCTTGGATCGGGGAGCGAAACGAGCAGTACTTC. Protein product: CSAWIGERNEQYF.

This rearrangement joins TRBV10-3 to TRBJ1-6; possibly TRBD1 for D (5 bases). V gave up 7 bases and J gave up 11 bases, with 12 bases separating them. The CDR3 runs to 12 residues. Per germline, CDR1 ENHRY and CDR2 SYGVKD. CDR3 in amino acids: CAIKGQWPPLHF. The CDR3 DNA follows: TGTGCCATCAAAGGACAATGGCCACCCCTCCACTTT.

In this sample, this clonotype turned up a few times. The V gene is TRBV5-1, the J gene TRBJ2-5; the D gene is possibly TRBD1 (5 bases). V was shortened by 5 bases and J by 4 bases, with 15 bases between the two germline ends. Germline V CDR1 and CDR2: SGHRS, YFSETQ. The CDR3 is 14 residues long. CDR3 nucleotide sequence: TGCGCCAGCAGTCTTTCAGGTCAGGGAGAGACCCAGTACTTC. It is translated as CASSLSGQGETQYF.

This chain uses TRBV7-9 with TRBJ2-1; D may match TRBD1 or TRBD2 (6 bases each). V lost 2 bases to trimming and J lost 8 bases, with 13 bases between them. The CDR3 has 14 residues. Germline lookup yields CDR1 SEHNR and CDR2 FQNEAQ (reference sequence). The CDR3 is CASSLWGAFHEQFF. The CDR3, as DNA: TGTGCCAGCAGCTTATGGGGGGCCTTCCATGAGCAGTTCTTC.

The chain uses TRBV7-9 and TRBJ1-1; tentatively, D is TRBD1 (6 bases). CDR3 size: 12 residues. V was clipped by 5 bases and J by 7 bases, with 11 bases between them. In germline, CDR1 is SEHNR, CDR2 FQNEAQ (reference sequence). The CDR3 is CASSLRTVEAFF. CDR3 nucleotide sequence: TGTGCCAGCAGCCTCCGGACAGTTGAAGCTTTCTTT.

This clonotype occurred a few times. This rearrangement joins TRBV5-1 to TRBJ2-7; no firm D call. The CDR3 covers 12 residues. The V gene's germline CDR1 is SGHRS and CDR2 YFSETQ. The V gene lost 4 bases and the J gene lost 5 bases, with 10 bases spanning the gap. CDR3: CASSPDLDEQYF. The CDR3 region has the DNA TGCGCCAGCAGCCCGGACCTAGACGAGCAGTACTTC.

This clonotype was recorded many times. The V gene is TRBV10-3, the J gene TRBJ2-2, with unresolved D. Germline assignment: CDR1 ENHRY and CDR2 SYGVKD. The CDR3 is made up of 13 amino acids. V lost 6 bases and J lost 5, with 10 bases in between. The CDR3 sequence is CAISRVQTGELFF. The CDR3 region has the DNA TGTGCCATCAGCCGGGTTCAAACCGGGGAGCTGTTTTTT.

The rearrangement joins TRBV30 to TRBJ2-3; no reliable D call. Deletions cut 1 base from V and 5 bases from J, with 7 bases between. Germline loops: CDR1 GTSNPN, CDR2 SVGIG (reference sequence). There are 12 residues in the CDR3. The CDR3 protein is CAWSEIRDTQYF. The CDR3 nucleotides read TGTGCCTGGAGTGAGATAAGAGATACGCAGTATTTT. The whole variable domain, remainder taken from reference TRBV30 and TRBJ2-3, is SQTIHQWPATLVQPVGSPLSLECTVEGTSNPNLYWYRQAAGRGLQLLFYSVGIGQISSEVPQNLSASRPQDRQFILSSKKLLLSDSGFYLCAWSEIRDTQYFGPGTRLTVL.